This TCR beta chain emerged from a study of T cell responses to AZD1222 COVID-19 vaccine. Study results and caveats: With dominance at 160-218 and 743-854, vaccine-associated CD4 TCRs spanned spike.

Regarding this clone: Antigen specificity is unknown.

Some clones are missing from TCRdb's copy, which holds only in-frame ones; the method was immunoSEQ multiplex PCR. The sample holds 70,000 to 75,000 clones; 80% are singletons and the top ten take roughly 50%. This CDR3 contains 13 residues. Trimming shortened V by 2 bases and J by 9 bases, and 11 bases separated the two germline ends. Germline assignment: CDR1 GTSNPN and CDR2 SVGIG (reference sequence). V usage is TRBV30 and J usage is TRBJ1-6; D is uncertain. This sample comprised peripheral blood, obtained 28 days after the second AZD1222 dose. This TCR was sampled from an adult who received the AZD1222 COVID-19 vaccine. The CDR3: CAWSNDVISPLHF. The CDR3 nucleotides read TGTGCCTGGAGTAACGATGTGATTTCACCCCTCCACTTT.